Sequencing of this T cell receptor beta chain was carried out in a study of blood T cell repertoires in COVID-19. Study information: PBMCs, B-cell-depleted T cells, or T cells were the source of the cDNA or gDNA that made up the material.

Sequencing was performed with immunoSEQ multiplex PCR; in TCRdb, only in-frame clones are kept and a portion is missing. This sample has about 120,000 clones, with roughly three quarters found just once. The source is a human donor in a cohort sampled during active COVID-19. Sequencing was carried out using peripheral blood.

For the CDR3, the DNA is TGTGCCAGCAGTGTTCGTGAACAGTTCCAAATCTACTATGGCTACACCTTC. Protein: CASSVREQFQIYYGYTF. The V call is TRBV2, the J call TRBJ1-2; no clear D gene. The V gene lost 4 bases and the J gene lost 3 bases, with 21 bases spanning the gap. The length of the CDR3 is 17 residues. Germline V gives CDR1 SNHLY, CDR2 FYNNEI.